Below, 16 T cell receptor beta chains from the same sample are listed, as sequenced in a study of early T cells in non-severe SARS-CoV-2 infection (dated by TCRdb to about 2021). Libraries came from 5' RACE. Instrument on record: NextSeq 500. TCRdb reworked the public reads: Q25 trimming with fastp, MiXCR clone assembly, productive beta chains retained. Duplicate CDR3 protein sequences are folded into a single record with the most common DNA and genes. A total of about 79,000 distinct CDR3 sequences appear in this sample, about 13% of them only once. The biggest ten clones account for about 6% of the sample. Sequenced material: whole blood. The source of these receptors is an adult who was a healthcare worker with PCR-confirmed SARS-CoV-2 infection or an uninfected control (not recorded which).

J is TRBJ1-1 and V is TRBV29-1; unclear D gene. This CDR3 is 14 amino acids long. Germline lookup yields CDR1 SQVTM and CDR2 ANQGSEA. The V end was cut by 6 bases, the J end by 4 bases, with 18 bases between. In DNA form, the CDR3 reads TGCAGCGTCACCGGCCCCGGGAGCTTCACTGAAGCTTTCTTT. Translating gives CSVTGPGSFTEAFF.

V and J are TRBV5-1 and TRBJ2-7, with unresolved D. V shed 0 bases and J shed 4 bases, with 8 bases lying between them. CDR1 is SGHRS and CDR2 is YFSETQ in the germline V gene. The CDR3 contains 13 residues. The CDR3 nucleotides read TGCGCCAGCAGCTTGGAGCAGAAATACGAGCAGTACTTC. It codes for CASSLEQKYEQYF.

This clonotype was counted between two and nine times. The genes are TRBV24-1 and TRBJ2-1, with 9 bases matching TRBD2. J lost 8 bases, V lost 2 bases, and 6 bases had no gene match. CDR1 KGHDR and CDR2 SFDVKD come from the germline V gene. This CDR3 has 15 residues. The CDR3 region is CATSDSGSGRYEQFF. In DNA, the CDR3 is TGTGCCACCAGTGATTCGGGTAGCGGGAGATATGAGCAGTTCTTC.

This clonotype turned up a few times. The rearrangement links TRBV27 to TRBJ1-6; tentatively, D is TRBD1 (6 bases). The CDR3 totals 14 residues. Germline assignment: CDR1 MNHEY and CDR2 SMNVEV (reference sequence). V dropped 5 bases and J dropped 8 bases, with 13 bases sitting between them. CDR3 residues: CASSHRDTDSPLHF. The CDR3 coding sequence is TGTGCCAGCAGTCATCGGGACACTGATTCACCCCTCCACTTT.

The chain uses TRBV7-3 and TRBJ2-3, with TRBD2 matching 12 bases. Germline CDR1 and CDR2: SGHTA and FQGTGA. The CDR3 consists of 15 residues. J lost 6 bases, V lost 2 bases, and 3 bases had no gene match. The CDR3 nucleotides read TGTGCCAGCAGCTTATCTAGCGGGGGGGCTGATACGCAGTATTTT. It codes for CASSLSSGGADTQYF. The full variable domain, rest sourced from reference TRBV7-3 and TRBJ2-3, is GAGVSQTPSNKVTEKGKYVELRCDPISGHTALYWYRQSLGQGPEFLIYFQGTGAADDSGLPNDRFFAVRPEGSVSTLKIQRTERGDSAVYLCASSLSSGGADTQYFGPGTRLTVL.

The CDR3 here is CASSPGLEETQYF. CDR3 in DNA: TGTGCCAGCAGTCCTGGACTCGAAGAGACCCAGTACTTC. V is TRBV28 and J is TRBJ2-5; possibly TRBD2 for D (5 bases). The CDR3 is made up of 13 amino acids. CDR1 and CDR2 from the germline V gene are MDHEN and SYDVKM. Between the trimmed V and J ends, which lost 5 bases and 3 bases, there was a span of 10 bases. Supplemented by reference TRBV28 and TRBJ2-5, the full variable domain reads DVKVTQSSRYLVKRTGEKVFLECVQDMDHENMFWYRQDPGLGLRLIYFSYDVKMKEKGDIPEGYSVSREKKERFSLILESASTNQTSMYLCASSPGLEETQYFGPGTRLLVL.

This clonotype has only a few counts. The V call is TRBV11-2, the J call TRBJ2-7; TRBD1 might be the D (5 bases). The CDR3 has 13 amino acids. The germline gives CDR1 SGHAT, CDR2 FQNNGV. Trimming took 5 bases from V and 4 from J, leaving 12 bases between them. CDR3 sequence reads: CASSPERGYEQYF. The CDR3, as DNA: TGTGCCAGCAGCCCTGAAAGGGGTTACGAGCAGTACTTC.

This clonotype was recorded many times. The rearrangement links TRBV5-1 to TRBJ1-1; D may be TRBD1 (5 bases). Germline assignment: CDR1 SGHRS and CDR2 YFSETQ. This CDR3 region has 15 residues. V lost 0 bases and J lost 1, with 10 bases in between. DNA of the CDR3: TGCGCCAGCAGCTTGGTGACAGTAGGGAACACTGAAGCTTTCTTT. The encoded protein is CASSLVTVGNTEAFF.

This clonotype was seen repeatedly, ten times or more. The CDR3 region is CASSLGTVQNQPQHF. In DNA form, the CDR3 reads TGCGCCAGCAGCTTGGGTACAGTACAGAATCAGCCCCAGCATTTT. The chain has TRBV5-1 and TRBJ1-5, with D hard to call. Trimming shortened V by 0 bases and J by 4 bases, and 11 bases separated the two germline ends. This CDR3 comprises 15 residues. Germline V CDR1 and CDR2: SGHRS, YFSETQ. Full variable domain (remainder filled in from reference TRBV5-1 and TRBJ1-5): KAGVTQTPRYLIKTRGQQVTLSCSPISGHRSVSWYQQTPGQGLQFLFEYFSETQRNKGNFPGRFSGRQFSNSRSEMNVSTLELGDSALYLCASSLGTVQNQPQHFGDGTRLSIL.

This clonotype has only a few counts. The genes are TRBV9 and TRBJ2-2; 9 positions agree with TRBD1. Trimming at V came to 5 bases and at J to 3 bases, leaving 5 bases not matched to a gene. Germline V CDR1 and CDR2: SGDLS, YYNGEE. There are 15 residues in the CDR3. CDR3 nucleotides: TGTGCCAGCAGAAGACAGGGGGTGGACACCGGGGAGCTGTTTTTT. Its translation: CASRRQGVDTGELFF.

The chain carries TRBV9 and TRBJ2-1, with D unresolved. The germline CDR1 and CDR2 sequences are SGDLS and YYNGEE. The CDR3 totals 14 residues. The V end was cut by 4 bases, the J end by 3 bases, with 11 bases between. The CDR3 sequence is CASSPRQYYNEQFF. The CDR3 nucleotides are TGTGCCAGCAGCCCTAGGCAATACTACAATGAGCAGTTCTTC. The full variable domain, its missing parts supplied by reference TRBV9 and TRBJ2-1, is DSGVTQTPKHLITATGQRVTLRCSPRSGDLSVYWYQQSLDQGLQFLIQYYNGEERAKGNILERFSAQQFPDLHSELNLSSLELGDSALYFCASSPRQYYNEQFFGPGTRLTVL.

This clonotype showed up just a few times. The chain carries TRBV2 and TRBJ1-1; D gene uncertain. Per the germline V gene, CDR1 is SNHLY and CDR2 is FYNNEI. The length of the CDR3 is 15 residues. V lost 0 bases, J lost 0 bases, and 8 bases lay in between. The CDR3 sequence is CASSEAERMNTEAFF. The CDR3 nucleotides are TGTGCCAGCAGTGAAGCGGAGAGAATGAACACTGAAGCTTTCTTT.

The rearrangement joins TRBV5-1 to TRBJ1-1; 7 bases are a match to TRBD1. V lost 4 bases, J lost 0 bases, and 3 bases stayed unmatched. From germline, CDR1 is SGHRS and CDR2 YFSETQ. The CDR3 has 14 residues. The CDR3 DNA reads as TGCGCCAGCAGCCCCGGACAGGTGAACACTGAAGCTTTCTTT. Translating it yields CASSPGQVNTEAFF.

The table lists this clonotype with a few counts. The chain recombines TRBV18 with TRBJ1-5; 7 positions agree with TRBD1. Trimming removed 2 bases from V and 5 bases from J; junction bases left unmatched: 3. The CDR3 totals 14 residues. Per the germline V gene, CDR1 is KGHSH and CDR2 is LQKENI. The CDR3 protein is CASSPGTDYQPQHF. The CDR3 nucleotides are TGTGCCAGCTCACCAGGGACAGATTATCAGCCCCAGCATTTT. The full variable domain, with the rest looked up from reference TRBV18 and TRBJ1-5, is NAGVMQNPRHLVRRRGQEARLRCSPMKGHSHVYWYRQLPEEGLKFMVYLQKENIIDESGMPKERFSAEFPKEGPSILRIQQVVRGDSAAYFCASSPGTDYQPQHFGDGTRLSIL.

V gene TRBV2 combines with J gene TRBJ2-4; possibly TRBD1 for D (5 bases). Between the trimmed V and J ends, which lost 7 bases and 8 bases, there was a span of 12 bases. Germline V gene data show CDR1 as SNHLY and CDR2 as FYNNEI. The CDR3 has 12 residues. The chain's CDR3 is CASKPPRDIQYF. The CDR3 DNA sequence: TGTGCCAGCAAGCCCCCCAGGGACATTCAGTACTTC.

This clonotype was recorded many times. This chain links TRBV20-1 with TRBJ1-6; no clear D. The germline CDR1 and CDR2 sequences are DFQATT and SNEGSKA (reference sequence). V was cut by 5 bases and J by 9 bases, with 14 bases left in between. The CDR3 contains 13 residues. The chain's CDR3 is CSARSGGGSPLHF. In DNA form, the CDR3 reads TGCAGTGCTCGCTCCGGTGGAGGTTCACCCCTCCACTTT.